This is a list of T cell receptor beta chains from one sample in a study of regulatory T cells in long-lasting Graves disease. Via MiXCR, TCRdb re-called the multiplex PCR reads, giving one row per CDR3 protein. The data hold around 460,000 distinct CDR3 sequences, with roughly 21% observed a single time. The sample here was peripheral blood mononuclear cells (PBMCs), taken when the disease was refractory, from a patient treated with antithyroid drugs. Receptors were obtained from a female donor with Graves disease. The CDR3 runs from the conserved cysteine through the conserved F or W. A D gene is named only where the DNA matches it firmly. Expanded clones are given a class, and other clones once, few, many or no size at all.

TRBV28	TRBJ1-2	many	TRBD1	CAIQIGTDPSGYTF	TGTGCCATACAAATAGGGACAGATCCGAGCGGCTACACCTTC
TRBV7-2	TRBJ1-5	-	-	CASSPQPGNSQPQHF	TGTGCCAGCAGCCCCCAGCCGGGTAACTCTCAGCCCCAGCATTTT
TRBV10-3	TRBJ1-2	few	-	CAIVEDRDVNGYTF	TGTGCCATCGTCGAAGACCGGGATGTTAATGGCTACACCTTC
TRBV30	TRBJ2-7	few	-	CAWSFASDRLGKQYF	TGTGCCTGGAGTTTCGCGTCGGACAGACTTGGGAAGCAGTACTTC
TRBV5-1	TRBJ2-7	many	TRBD2	CASSYTSGETYEQYF	TGCGCCAGCAGCTATACAAGCGGGGAGACCTACGAGCAGTACTTC
TRBV2	TRBJ2-7	many	TRBD2	CASTWASGGYEQYF	TGTGCCAGCACATGGGCTAGCGGGGGATACGAGCAGTACTTC
TRBV5-1	TRBJ2-2	many	-	CASSPPGGTGELFF	TGCGCCAGCAGCCCCCCCGGGGGCACCGGGGAGCTGTTTTTT
TRBV24-1	TRBJ1-2	many	-	CATSDPQGKDYGYTF	TGTGCCACCAGTGACCCCCAGGGGAAGGACTATGGCTACACCTTC
TRBV27	TRBJ2-7	many	-	CASSLAGNYEQYF	TGTGCCAGCAGTTTGGCCGGAAACTACGAGCAGTACTTC
TRBV20-1	TRBJ2-7	-	-	CGARDLRVGSYEQYF	TGCGGTGCTAGAGATCTGAGGGTTGGATCCTACGAGCAGTACTTC
TRBV12-3/TRBV12-4	TRBJ2-1	-	TRBD2	CATSSGRDYNEQFF	TGTGCCACTTCTAGCGGGAGGGACTACAATGAGCAGTTCTTC
TRBV2	TRBJ2-1	-	-	CASSSSMDGSEQFF	TGTGCCAGCAGCTCCTCTATGGACGGGAGTGAGCAGTTCTTC
TRBV7-9	TRBJ2-7	-	TRBD1	CASSVNRGGLDEQYF	TGTGCCAGCAGCGTCAACAGGGGTGGTTTGGACGAGCAGTACTTC
TRBV6-1	TRBJ1-3	few	-	CATLRSGAGNTIYF	TGTGCCACCCTGAGGTCAGGGGCTGGAAACACCATATATTTT
TRBV12-3/TRBV12-4	TRBJ1-2	few	-	CASSFYDGYTF	TGTGCCAGCAGTTTTTACGATGGCTACACCTTC
TRBV7-2	TRBJ1-1	-	TRBD1	CASSLRRGGVGTEAFF	TGTGCCAGCAGCCTTCGCAGGGGGGGGGTTGGCACTGAAGCTTTCTTT
TRBV20-1	TRBJ2-7	-	-	CSARAGIAEQYF	TGCAGTGCTAGAGCAGGGATTGCCGAGCAGTACTTC